This paragraph reports one T cell receptor beta chain. The entry originates in a study of shared clonotypes between healthy human individuals. Profiled with immunoSEQ multiplex PCR; TCRdb holds only in-frame clones, not every one. The sample lists 2 million to 2.5 million clones, roughly 94% occurring once. V shed 4 bases and J shed 7 bases, with 15 bases lying between them. This CDR3 contains 13 residues. Germline V CDR1 and CDR2: SGHRS, YFSETQ. CD45RO-negative cells were positively selected for CCR7, leaving out terminally differentiated effector memory CD45RA+ cells. This chain uses TRBV5-1 with TRBJ2-7, with D perhaps matching TRBD2 (6 bases). Sequences were obtained from naive CD8+ T cells sorted from blood. The origin of this receptor is a man aged 18 to 30 in good health. CDR3 coding DNA: TGCGCCAGCAGCCCTCTCGGGGGTGAAGAGCAGTACTTC. Amino acids: CASSPLGGEEQYF.